Each of the 14 T cell receptor beta chains below was sequenced from the same sample in a study of blood T cell repertoires in COVID-19. TCRdb's table, derived via immunoSEQ multiplex PCR, lists solely in-frame clones and lacks some. The sample consists of 210,000 or so clones, roughly 85% of them appearing once. Sequencing used PBMCs or T cells enriched from blood (not recorded which). The receptors were sampled from a woman in her forties or fifties who had been exposed to COVID-19.

The V and J genes are TRBV5-1 and TRBJ2-7; no clear D. The V gene's germline CDR1 is SGHRS and CDR2 YFSETQ. Trimming removed 0 bases at V and 2 bases at J, with 9 bases between. The CDR3 has 14 amino acids. This chain's CDR3 is CASSLAAFAYEQYF. The DNA of the CDR3 is TGCGCCAGCAGCTTGGCAGCGTTCGCCTACGAGCAGTACTTC.

The CDR3 here is CASFPGLDSGEQFF. In nucleotides, the CDR3 is TGTGCCAGCTTTCCGGGACTAGATTCGGGTGAGCAGTTCTTC. This chain joins TRBV18 and TRBJ2-1, with TRBD2 identical over 8 bases. J was trimmed by 9 bases and V by 7 bases; bases with no gene match: 11. The CDR3 has 14 residues. Germline V gives CDR1 KGHSH, CDR2 LQKENI.

This chain uses TRBV15 with TRBJ1-1, with D perhaps TRBD1 (6 bases). From germline, CDR1 is LNHNV and CDR2 YYDKDF (reference sequence). The CDR3 is 15 amino acids. V lost 3 bases and J lost 3, with 14 bases in between. CDR3 region: CATSRESHRDTEAFF. The CDR3 bases are TGTGCCACCAGCAGGGAGTCCCACAGGGACACTGAAGCTTTCTTT.

V is TRBV13 and J is TRBJ1-1; the match to TRBD1 covers 9 bases. CDR3 size: 14 residues. V was clipped by 4 bases and J by 5 bases; unmatched bases: 5. Per the germline V gene, CDR1 is PRHDT and CDR2 is FYEKMQ (reference sequence). CDR3 bases: TGTGCCAGCAGCTCCAGGGACAGGGAAACTGAAGCTTTCTTT. It yields the protein CASSSRDRETEAFF.

The chain links TRBV7-6 to TRBJ2-2; D is undetermined. V lost 4 bases, J lost 6 bases, and 12 bases lay in between. This CDR3 is 14 amino acids long. CDR1 is SGHVS, CDR2 FNYEAQ, per germline. The CDR3 is CASSSSNFPGELFF. CDR3 coding DNA: TGTGCCAGCAGCTCATCTAACTTTCCCGGGGAGCTGTTTTTT. The entire variable domain, with the rest obtained from reference TRBV7-6 and TRBJ2-2, is as follows: GAGVSQSPRYKVTKRGQDVALRCDPISGHVSLYWYRQALGQGPEFLTYFNYEAQQDKSGLPNDRFSAERPEGSISTLTIQRTEQRDSAMYRCASSSSNFPGELFFGEGSRLTVL.

The chain carries TRBV9 and TRBJ2-3, with TRBD1 identical over 7 bases. V dropped 4 bases and J dropped 2; count of bases not matched to a gene: 7. Germline CDR1 and CDR2: SGDLS and YYNGEE. The CDR3 is made up of 15 amino acids. In nucleotides, the CDR3 is TGTGCCAGCAGCTCCGGACAGGCGCTCACAGATACGCAGTATTTT. This translates into CASSSGQALTDTQYF.

This clone occurred a few times. This chain uses TRBV12-3 or TRBV12-4 with TRBJ1-1; D is uncertain. Trimming stripped 5 bases from V and 5 bases from J, with 12 bases between. CDR3 length: 13 residues. Here the CDR3 reads CASSLKKLTEAFF. The CDR3 nucleotides are TGTGCCAGCAGTCTAAAAAAATTAACTGAAGCTTTCTTT.

V gene TRBV18 combines with J gene TRBJ1-1; possibly TRBD1 for D (5 bases). The V gene lost 7 bases and the J gene lost 5 bases, with 11 bases spanning the gap. This CDR3 contains 12 residues. The germline V gene encodes CDR1 KGHSH and CDR2 LQKENI. DNA for the CDR3: TGTGCCAGCTTAGCGGGGGATACTGAAGCTTTCTTT. This sequence encodes CASLAGDTEAFF.

The chain combines TRBV15 with TRBJ1-5; 7 nucleotides line up with TRBD1. V was clipped by 1 base and J by 1 base; unmatched bases: 16. The germline gives CDR1 LNHNV, CDR2 YYDKDF (reference sequence). The CDR3 is 20 amino acids. The CDR3 DNA reads as TGTGCCACCAGCAGAGGCACGGGACAGTGGGGCCCTCAAAGCAATCAGCCCCAGCATTTT. Translated: CATSRGTGQWGPQSNQPQHF.

The chain has TRBV19 and TRBJ1-2; weak D call: TRBD1 (5 bases). Germline V gene lookup returns CDR1 LNHDA and CDR2 SQIVND (reference sequence). The CDR3 is made up of 12 amino acids. V gave up 3 bases and J gave up 14 bases, with 16 bases separating them. The CDR3 DNA is TGTGCCAGTAGTATTCGACAGCTCCCCCCGACCTTC. It encodes CASSIRQLPPTF.

This clone appeared a single time. The chain combines TRBV9 with TRBJ1-2; 8 bases align to TRBD1. Germline loops: CDR1 SGDLS, CDR2 YYNGEE. The trim removed 0 bases at V and 2 bases at J, leaving 6 bases unmatched. This CDR3 contains 16 residues. The CDR3 region has the DNA TGTGCCAGCAGCGTAGCGGCCGGGACAGGCAACTATGGCTACACCTTC. Its translation: CASSVAAGTGNYGYTF.

The chain links TRBV5-6 to TRBJ1-5; maybe TRBD1 (5 bases). The CDR3 loop spans 15 amino acids. Between the trimmed V and J ends, which lost 0 bases and 5 bases, there was a span of 12 bases. CDR1 and CDR2 from the germline V gene are SGHDT and YYEEEE. The CDR3 is CASSLGRELDQPQHF. CDR3 sequence (DNA): TGTGCCAGCAGCTTGGGCAGGGAACTGGATCAGCCCCAGCATTTT.

This rearrangement joins TRBV5-1 to TRBJ1-3; no firm D call. The CDR3 totals 16 residues. V lost 2 bases and J lost 0, with 12 bases in between. Germline-derived CDR1 and CDR2 are SGHRS and YFSETQ. The CDR3 reads CASSLYTPDSGNTIYF. CDR3 DNA sequence: TGCGCCAGCAGCTTATACACACCAGACTCTGGAAACACCATATATTTT.

The CDR3 DNA follows: TGTGCCAGCAGCGGGGGGATGTTTGTTACGCAGTATTTT. Protein sequence: CASSGGMFVTQYF. The gene calls are TRBV28 and TRBJ2-3, with TRBD2 identical over 7 bases. This CDR3 has 13 amino acids. The V gene end was trimmed by 6 bases and the J gene end by 8 bases; junction bases not matched to a gene: 8. Germline V CDR1 and CDR2: MDHEN, SYDVKM.